This T cell receptor (beta chain) appears in the sequencing data of a study of cytotoxic CD8 clonotypes in ibrutinib-treated CLL (dated by TCRdb to the early 2020s). At the level of the whole study: The cohort was composed of some twelve relapsed/refractory and around 15 treatment-naive patients; IGHV unmutated status was identified in some 17 patients. Partial responses were observed in about 24 patients and complete responses in 2; after a median follow-up of around 64 months, remission was maintained in roughly 15 patients and progression was observed in approximately 12. Response samples were obtained after a median of approximately twelve months of treatment, with a range of roughly 6 to 40 months. Samples averaged roughly 280,000 productive templates and about 94,000 productive rearrangements. Longitudinal samples were available for about 30% of the 86 trial participants. Cryopreserved peripheral blood mononuclear cells were obtained before treatment, at response, and at either sustained remission or disease progression. Patients were still on ibrutinib when every remission and progressive disease sample was collected. Study-wide conclusions, independent of this receptor: Public clonotypes were rare and either shrank or stayed stable during treatment, and the rise in clonality at ibrutinib response reflected expansion of private clonotypes. At baseline, clonality was higher than in age-matched healthy donors and showed a strong correlation with circulating CD8+ T-cell counts. Sustained-remission and progressing patients did not have matched sampling times, and lymph node repertoires were not examined. Clonality increased at ibrutinib response, stayed stable in sustained remission, and fell back toward baseline at progression.

This clone was picked up a small number of times. Its antigen has not been determined. It has no much larger one-base neighbor in the sample; base qualities were not kept. Inclusive of the bounding cysteine and phenylalanine, the CDR3 is 15 residues long. The sequence is cut down to CDR3 DNA, 45 bases in frame from base 1. Trimming removed 5 bases from V and 5 bases from J, leaving 18 bases between the germline ends. CDR1 and CDR2, per the germline V gene (reference sequence), are LNHDA and SQIVND. Each clonotype received, on average, approximately 9.9x coverage in deep resolution sequencing performed on a MiSeq, where the target depth lay between 1 in 1 million and 1 in 200,000 T cells. The immunoSEQ hsTCRB Kit was used to generate the TCR beta libraries. The paper's processing steps were these. Data were analyzed with ImmunoSEQ Data Assistant and ImmunoSEQ Analyzer, with V, D and J genes assigned per IMGT definitions. Clonality, which ranges from 0 to 1, was calculated as one minus the normalized Shannon entropy of productive rearrangement frequencies. Only overrepresented clonotypes making up at least 0.05% of the repertoire of each patient were included in the public clonotype analysis. Roughly 13 age-matched healthy donor repertoires from immuneACCESS were used as controls for clonality. TCRdb took over this immuneACCESS table, retaining in-frame rearrangements with V and J assigned. Such tables are incomplete; in checked studies, under half of the missing clones stem from an unresolved V gene, and the remainder is unexplained. V and J calls and clone size are as listed in that table; D and trimming were resolved from the DNA. This sample gives about 200,000 clones in total; around 70% of them show up just once. The top ten clonotypes cover 5.5% to 6% of the sample.

The time point label, read with the paper, signifies: eleven to twelve months on ibrutinib. For TCR beta library preparation, 1.5 to 2 micrograms of genomic DNA was extracted from cryopreserved PBMCs. High-throughput TCR beta sequencing was performed on longitudinal blood samples from CLL patients receiving ibrutinib monotherapy. The patients were enrolled in a single-center, open-label phase 2 trial of ibrutinib monotherapy. The receptor was derived from a human donor with chronic lymphocytic leukemia. The rearrangement joined TRBV19 to TRBJ1-1; a weak D assignment points to TRBD1 (6 bases agree). Sequencing was performed on PBMCs, taken after 12 months of ibrutinib treatment. The CDR3 reads CASSAGRGGGTEAFF. The nucleotide sequence reads as follows: TGTGCCAGTAGTGCCGGGCGAGGGGGAGGTACTGAAGCTTTCTTT. The reference TRBV19 and TRBJ1-1 proteins fill in what lies around the CDR3, so the full variable domain reads DGGITQSPKYLFRKEGQNVTLSCEQNLNHDAMYWYRQDPGQGLRLIYYSQIVNDFQKGDIAEGYSVSREKKESFPLTVTSAQKNPTAFYLCASSAGRGGGTEAFFGQGTRLTVV.